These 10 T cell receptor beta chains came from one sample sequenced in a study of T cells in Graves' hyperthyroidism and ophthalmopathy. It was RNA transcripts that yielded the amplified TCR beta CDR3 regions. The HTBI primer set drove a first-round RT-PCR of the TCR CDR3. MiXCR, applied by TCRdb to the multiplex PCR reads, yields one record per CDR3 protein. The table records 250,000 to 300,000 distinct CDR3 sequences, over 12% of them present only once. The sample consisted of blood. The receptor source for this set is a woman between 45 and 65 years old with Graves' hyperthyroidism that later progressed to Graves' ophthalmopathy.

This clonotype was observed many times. CDR3 coding DNA: TGTGCCAGCAGTTTATCAGGGTGGAATGAGCAGTTCTTC. Protein: CASSLSGWNEQFF. V is TRBV27 and J is TRBJ2-1; no clear D gene. This CDR3 is built from 13 residues. Trimming removed 0 bases from V and 7 bases from J, with 7 bases in between. Germline CDR1 and CDR2: MNHEY and SMNVEV (reference sequence).

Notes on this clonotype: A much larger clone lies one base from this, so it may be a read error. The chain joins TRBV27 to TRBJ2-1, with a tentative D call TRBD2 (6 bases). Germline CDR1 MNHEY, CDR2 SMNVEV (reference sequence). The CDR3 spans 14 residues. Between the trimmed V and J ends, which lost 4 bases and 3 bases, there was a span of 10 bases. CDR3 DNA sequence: TGTGCCAGCAGTTCCGAGACTAGCTACAATGAGCAGTTCTTC. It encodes CASSSETSYNEQFF.

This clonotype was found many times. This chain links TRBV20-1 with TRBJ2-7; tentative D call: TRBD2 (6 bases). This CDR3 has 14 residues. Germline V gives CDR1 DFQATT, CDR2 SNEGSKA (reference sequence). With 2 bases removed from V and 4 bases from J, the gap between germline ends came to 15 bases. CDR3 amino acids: CSARSAGPTYEQYF. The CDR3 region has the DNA TGCAGTGCTAGATCGGCGGGACCAACTTACGAGCAGTACTTC.

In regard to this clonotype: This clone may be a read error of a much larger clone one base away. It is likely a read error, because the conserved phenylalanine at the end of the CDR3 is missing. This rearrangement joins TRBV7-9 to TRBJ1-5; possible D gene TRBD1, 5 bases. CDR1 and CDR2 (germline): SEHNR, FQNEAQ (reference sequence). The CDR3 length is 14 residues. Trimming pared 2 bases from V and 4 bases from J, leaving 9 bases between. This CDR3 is CASSLPGTNQPQHS. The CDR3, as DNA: TGTGCCAGCAGCTTACCAGGGACGAATCAGCCCCAGCATTCT.

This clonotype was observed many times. CDR3 DNA: TGCAGCGTTGATGACGGGAACACTGAAGCTTTCTTT. Amino acids: CSVDDGNTEAFF. J is TRBJ1-1 and V is TRBV29-1; no clear D gene. Germline assignment: CDR1 SQVTM and CDR2 ANQGSEA. Trimming took off 3 bases at V and 1 base at J, with 6 bases between the two ends. This CDR3 is 12 amino acids long.

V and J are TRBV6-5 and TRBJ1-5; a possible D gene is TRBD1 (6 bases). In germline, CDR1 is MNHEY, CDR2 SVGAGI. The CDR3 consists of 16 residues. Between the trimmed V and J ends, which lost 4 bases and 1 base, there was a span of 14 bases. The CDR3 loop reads CASSSATTGSNQPQHF. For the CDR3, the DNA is TGTGCCAGCAGTTCCGCAACTACAGGGAGCAATCAGCCCCAGCATTTT.

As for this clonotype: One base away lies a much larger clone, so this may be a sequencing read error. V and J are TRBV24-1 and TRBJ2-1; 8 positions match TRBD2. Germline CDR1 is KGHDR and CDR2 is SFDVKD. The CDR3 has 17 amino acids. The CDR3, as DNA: TGTGCCAGCAGTGGTCAATCTAGCGGGCCCAACTACAATGAGCAGTTCTTC. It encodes CASSGQSSGPNYNEQFF.

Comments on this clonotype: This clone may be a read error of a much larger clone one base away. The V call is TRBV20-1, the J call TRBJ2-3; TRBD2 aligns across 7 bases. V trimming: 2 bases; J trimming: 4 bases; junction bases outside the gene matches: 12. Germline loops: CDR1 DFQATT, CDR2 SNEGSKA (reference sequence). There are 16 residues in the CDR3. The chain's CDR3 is CSARRGRGGVADTQYF. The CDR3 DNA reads TGCAGTGCTAGACGGGGGAGGGGCGGGGTCGCAGATACGCAGTATTTT.

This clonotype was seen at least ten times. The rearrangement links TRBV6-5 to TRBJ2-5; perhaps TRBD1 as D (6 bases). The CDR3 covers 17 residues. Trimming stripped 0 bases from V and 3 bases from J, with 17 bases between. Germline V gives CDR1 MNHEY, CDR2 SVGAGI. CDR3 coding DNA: TGTGCCAGCAGTTACTCGAACAGGGCATTTAGTAAAGAGACCCAGTACTTC. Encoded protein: CASSYSNRAFSKETQYF.

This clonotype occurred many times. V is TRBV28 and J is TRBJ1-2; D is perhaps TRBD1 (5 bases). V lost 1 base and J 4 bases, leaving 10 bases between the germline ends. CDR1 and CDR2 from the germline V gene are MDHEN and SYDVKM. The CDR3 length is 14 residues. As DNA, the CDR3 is TGTGCCAGCAGTTTATTAGGCGGGGGCTATGGCTACACCTTC. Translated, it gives CASSLLGGGYGYTF.